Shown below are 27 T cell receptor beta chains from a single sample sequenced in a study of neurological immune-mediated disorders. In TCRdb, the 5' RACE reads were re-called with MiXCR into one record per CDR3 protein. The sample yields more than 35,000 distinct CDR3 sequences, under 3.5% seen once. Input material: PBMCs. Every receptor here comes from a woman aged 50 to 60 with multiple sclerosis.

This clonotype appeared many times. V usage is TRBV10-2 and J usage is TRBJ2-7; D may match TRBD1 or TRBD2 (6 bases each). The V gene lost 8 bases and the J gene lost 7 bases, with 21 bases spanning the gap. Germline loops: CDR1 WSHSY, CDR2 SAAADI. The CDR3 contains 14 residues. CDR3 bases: TGCGCCAGCGTTGGAGGGGGAGTAGGGGGTGAGCAGTACTTC. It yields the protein CASVGGGVGGEQYF.

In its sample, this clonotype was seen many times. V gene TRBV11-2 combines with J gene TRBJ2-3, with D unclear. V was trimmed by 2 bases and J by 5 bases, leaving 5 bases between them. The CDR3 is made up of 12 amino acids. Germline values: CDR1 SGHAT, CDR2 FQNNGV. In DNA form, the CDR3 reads TGTGCCAGCAGCTTAAGACTAGATACGCAGTATTTT. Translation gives CASSLRLDTQYF.

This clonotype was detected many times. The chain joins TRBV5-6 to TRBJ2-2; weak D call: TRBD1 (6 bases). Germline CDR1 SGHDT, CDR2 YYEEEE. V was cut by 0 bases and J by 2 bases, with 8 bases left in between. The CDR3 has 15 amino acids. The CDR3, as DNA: TGTGCCAGCAGCTTGGACAGGGTCAACACCGGGGAGCTGTTTTTT. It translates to CASSLDRVNTGELFF.

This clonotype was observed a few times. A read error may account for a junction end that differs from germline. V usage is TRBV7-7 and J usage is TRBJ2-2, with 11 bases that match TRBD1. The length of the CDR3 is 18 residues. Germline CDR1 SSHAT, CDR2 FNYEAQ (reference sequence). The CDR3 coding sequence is TGTGCTAGCAGCCCTTGGACAGGGGGCGCTTTGGGCACCGGGGAGCTGTTTTTT. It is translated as CASSPWTGGALGTGELFF.

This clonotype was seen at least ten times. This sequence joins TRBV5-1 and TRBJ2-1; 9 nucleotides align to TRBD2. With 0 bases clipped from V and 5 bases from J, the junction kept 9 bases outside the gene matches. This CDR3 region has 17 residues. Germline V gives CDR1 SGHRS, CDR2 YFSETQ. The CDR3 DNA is TGCGCCAGCAGCTTGGTCACAGAACTAGCGGGTGACAATGAGCAGTTCTTC. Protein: CASSLVTELAGDNEQFF.

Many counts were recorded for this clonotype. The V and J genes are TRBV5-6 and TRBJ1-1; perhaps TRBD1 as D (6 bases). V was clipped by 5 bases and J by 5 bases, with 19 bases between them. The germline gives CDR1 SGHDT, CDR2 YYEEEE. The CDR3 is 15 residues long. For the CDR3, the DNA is TGTGCCAGCAGTTCTCCAGGGGAGTTAAAGACTGAAGCTTTCTTT. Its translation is CASSSPGELKTEAFF.

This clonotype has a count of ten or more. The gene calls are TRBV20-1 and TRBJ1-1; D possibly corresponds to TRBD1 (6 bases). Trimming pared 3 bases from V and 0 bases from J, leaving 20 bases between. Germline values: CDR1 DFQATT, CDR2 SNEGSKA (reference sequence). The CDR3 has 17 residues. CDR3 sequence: CSARDSGARALNTEAFF. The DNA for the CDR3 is TGCAGTGCTAGGGACAGTGGGGCTCGGGCTTTGAACACTGAAGCTTTCTTT.

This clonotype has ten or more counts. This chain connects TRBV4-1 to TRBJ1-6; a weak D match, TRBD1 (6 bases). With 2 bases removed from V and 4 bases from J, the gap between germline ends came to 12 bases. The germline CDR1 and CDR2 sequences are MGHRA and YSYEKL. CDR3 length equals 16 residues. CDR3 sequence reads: CASSQSIRGYNSPLHF. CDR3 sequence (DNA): TGCGCCAGCAGCCAATCGATAAGGGGGTATAATTCACCCCTCCACTTT.

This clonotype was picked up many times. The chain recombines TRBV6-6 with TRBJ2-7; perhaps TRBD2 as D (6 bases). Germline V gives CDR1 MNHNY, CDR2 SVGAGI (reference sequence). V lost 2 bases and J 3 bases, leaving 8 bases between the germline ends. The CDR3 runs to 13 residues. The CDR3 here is CASSYGGFYEQYV. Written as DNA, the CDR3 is TGTGCCAGCAGTTACGGGGGGTTCTACGAGCAGTACGTC.

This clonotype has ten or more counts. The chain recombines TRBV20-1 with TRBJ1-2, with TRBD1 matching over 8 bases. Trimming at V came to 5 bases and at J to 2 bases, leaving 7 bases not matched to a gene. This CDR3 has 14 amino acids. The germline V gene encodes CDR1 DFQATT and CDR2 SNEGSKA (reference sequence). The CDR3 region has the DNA TGCAGTGCTCTCCGGACAGGGATGAACTATGGCTACACCTTC. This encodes CSALRTGMNYGYTF.

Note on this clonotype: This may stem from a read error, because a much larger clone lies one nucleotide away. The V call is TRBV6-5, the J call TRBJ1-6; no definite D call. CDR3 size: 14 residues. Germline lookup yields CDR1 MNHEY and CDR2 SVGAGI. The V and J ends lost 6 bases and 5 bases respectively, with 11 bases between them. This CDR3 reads CASSLLWDNSPLHF. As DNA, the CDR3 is TGTGCCAGCAGCTTACTGTGGGATAATTCACCCCTCCACTTT.

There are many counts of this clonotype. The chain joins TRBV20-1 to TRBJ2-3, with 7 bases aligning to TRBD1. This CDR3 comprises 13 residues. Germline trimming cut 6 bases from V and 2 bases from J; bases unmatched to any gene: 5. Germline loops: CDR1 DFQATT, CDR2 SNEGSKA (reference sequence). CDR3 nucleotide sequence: TGCAGTGCCGGGACAGCGTCCACAGATACGCAGTATTTT. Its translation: CSAGTASTDTQYF.

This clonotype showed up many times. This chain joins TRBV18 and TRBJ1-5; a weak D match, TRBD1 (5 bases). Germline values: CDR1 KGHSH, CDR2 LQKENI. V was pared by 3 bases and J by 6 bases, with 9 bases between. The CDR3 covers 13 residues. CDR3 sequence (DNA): TGTGCCAGCTCACCCGGGGCAGGTCAGCCCCAGCATTTT. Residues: CASSPGAGQPQHF.

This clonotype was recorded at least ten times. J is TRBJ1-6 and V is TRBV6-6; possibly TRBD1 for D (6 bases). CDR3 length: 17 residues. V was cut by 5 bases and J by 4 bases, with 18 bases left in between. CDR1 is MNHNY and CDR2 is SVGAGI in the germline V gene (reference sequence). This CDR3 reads CASSNYVGAQYNSPLHF. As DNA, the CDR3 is TGTGCCAGCAGTAACTACGTGGGGGCCCAATATAATTCACCCCTCCACTTT.

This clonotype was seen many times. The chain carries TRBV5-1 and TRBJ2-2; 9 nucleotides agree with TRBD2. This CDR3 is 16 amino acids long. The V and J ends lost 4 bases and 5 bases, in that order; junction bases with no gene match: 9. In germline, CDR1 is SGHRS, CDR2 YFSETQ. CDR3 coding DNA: TGCGCCAGCAGCCCCCCGGTAGGACTAGCGACCGGGGAGCTGTTTTTT. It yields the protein CASSPPVGLATGELFF.

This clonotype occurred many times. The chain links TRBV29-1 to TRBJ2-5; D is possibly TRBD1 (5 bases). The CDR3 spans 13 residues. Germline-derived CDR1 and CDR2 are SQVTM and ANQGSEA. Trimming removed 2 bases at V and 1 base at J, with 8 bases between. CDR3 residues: CSVETQGQETQYF. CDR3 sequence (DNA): TGCAGCGTTGAAACCCAGGGCCAAGAGACCCAGTACTTC.

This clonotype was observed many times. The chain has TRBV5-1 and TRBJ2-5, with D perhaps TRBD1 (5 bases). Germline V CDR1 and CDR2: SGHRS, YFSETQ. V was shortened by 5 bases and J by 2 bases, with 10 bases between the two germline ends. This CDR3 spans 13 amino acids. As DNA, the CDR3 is TGCGCCAGCAGAGGACACTATCAAGAGACCCAGTACTTC. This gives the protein CASRGHYQETQYF. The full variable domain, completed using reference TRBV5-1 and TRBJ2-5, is KAGVTQTPRYLIKTRGQQVTLSCSPISGHRSVSWYQQTPGQGLQFLFEYFSETQRNKGNFPGRFSGRQFSNSRSEMNVSTLELGDSALYLCASRGHYQETQYFGPGTRLLVL.

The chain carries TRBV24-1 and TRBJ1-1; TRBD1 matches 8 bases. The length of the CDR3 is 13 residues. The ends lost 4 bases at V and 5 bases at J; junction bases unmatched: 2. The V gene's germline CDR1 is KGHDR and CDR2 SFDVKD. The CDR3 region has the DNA TGTGCCACCAGTGAAGGACAGGGTACTGAAGCTTTCTTT. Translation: CATSEGQGTEAFF.

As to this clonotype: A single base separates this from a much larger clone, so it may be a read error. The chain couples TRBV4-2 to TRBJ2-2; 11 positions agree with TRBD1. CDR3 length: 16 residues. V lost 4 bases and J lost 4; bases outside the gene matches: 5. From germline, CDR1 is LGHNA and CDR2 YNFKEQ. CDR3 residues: CASSPLGQGGTGELFF. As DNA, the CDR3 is TGTGCCAGCAGCCCCTTGGGACAGGGGGGCACCGGGGAGCTGTTTTTT.

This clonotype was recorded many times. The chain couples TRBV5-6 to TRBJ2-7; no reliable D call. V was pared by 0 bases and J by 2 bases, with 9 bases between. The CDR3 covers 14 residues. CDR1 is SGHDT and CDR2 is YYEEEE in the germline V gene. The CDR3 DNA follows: TGTGCCAGCAGCTTGGGTGGGGTCGCCTACGAGCAGTACGTC. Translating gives CASSLGGVAYEQYV.

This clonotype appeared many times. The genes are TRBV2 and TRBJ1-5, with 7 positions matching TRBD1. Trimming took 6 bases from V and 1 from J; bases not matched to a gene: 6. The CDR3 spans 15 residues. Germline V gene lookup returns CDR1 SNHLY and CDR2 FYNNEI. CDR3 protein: CASSDGTESNQPQHF. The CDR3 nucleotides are TGTGCCAGCAGCGACGGGACAGAGAGCAATCAGCCCCAGCATTTT.

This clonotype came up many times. The CDR3 DNA follows: TGTGCCAGCAGTCCCCGGGTCCTCCAGGCGGAGACCCAGTACTTC. Protein: CASSPRVLQAETQYF. This sequence joins TRBV12-3 or TRBV12-4 and TRBJ2-5; D is unclear. This CDR3 comprises 15 residues. V lost 5 bases to trimming and J lost 5 bases, with 18 bases between them.

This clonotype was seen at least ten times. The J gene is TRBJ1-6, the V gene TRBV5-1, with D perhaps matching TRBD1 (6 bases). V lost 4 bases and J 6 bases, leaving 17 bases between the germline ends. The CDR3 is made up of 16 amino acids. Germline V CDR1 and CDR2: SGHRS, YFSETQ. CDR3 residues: CASSAMGGRGNSPLHF. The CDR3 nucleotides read TGCGCCAGCAGCGCGATGGGGGGCAGGGGTAATTCACCCCTCCACTTT.

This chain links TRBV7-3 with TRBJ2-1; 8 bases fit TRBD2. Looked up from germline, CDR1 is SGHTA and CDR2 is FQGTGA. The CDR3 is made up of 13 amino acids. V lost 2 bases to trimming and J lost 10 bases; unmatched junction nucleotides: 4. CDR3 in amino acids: CASSLPAGVEQFF. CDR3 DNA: TGTGCCAGCAGCTTACCAGCGGGAGTAGAGCAGTTCTTC.

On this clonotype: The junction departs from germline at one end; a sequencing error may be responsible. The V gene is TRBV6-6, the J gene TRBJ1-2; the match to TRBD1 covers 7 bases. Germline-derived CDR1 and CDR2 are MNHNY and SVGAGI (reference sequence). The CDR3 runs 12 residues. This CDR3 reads CDSSTGDYGYTF. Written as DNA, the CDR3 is TGTGACAGCAGTACAGGGGACTATGGCTACACCTTC.

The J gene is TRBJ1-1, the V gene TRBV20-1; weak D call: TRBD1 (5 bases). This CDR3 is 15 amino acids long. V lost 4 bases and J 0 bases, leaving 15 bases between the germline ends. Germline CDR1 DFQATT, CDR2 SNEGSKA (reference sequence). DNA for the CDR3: TGCAGTGCTACGGTCCACGGGACGGTGAACACTGAAGCTTTCTTT. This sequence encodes CSATVHGTVNTEAFF.

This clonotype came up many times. The chain's CDR3 is CASSLEGAGNEQFF. CDR3 DNA: TGTGCCAGCAGCTTGGAGGGGGCTGGGAATGAGCAGTTCTTC. The chain has TRBV7-9 and TRBJ2-1; a weak D match, TRBD1 (7 bases). The CDR3 has 14 residues. Germline lookup yields CDR1 SEHNR and CDR2 FQNEAQ (reference sequence). Trimming took off 3 bases at V and 7 bases at J, with 13 bases between the two ends.